These T cell receptor beta chains were read from a single sample in a study of blood T cell repertoires in COVID-19. Method: immunoSEQ multiplex PCR; TCRdb's copy keeps in-frame clones and lacks some. The table shows hundreds of thousands of clones, with approximately 80% occurring only once. The sequenced sample was peripheral blood. Receptors were obtained from a man at least 80 years old with acute or convalescent COVID-19. Each CDR3 is given with its conserved first and last residue. A D gene is named only where the DNA matches it firmly. Some rows have no size entry. The others give once, few or many, or a class for an expanded clone.

j_call	clone_size	d_call	v_call	cdr3_aa	cdr3_nt
TRBJ2-2	once	TRBD2	TRBV11-2	CASTRPGLAGGRGTGELFF	TGTGCCAGCACCCGACCGGGACTAGCGGGGGGGCGGGGCACCGGGGAGCTGTTTTTT
TRBJ1-2	-	TRBD1	TRBV7-9	CASSSGTVLKLGYTF	TGTGCCAGCAGCTCCGGGACAGTCCTAAAATTGGGCTACACCTTC
TRBJ2-3	-	TRBD2	TRBV10-2	CASSVSGARTDTQYF	TGCGCCAGCAGTGTTAGCGGGGCCCGCACAGATACGCAGTATTTT
TRBJ1-3	once	TRBD1	TRBV5-1	CASSIRQGVSGNTIYF	TGCGCCAGCAGTATCAGACAGGGGGTATCTGGAAACACCATATATTTT
TRBJ1-5	few	TRBD1	TRBV12-5	CASAPLQGAGQPQHF	TGTGCTAGTGCCCCTCTTCAGGGGGCTGGACAGCCCCAGCATTTT
TRBJ1-2	-	-	TRBV19	CASSPPGTLGYTF	TGTGCCAGTAGTCCCCCCGGGACACTTGGCTACACCTTC
TRBJ2-7	-	-	TRBV6-6	CASSYSKDFYEQYF	TGTGCCAGCAGTTACTCGAAGGACTTCTACGAGCAGTACTTC
TRBJ1-6	few	-	TRBV4-1	CASSQSRGSYNSPLHF	TGCGCCAGCAGCCAAAGTAGGGGCTCGTATAATTCACCCCTCCACTTT
TRBJ1-6	-	TRBD1	TRBV19	CASSVLTGYNSPLHF	TGTGCCAGTAGTGTACTGACAGGGTATAATTCACCCCTCCACTTT
TRBJ1-2	-	-	TRBV5-4	CASSPYRSPTDYGYTF	TGTGCCAGCAGCCCCTACCGTAGTCCTACAGACTATGGCTACACCTTC
TRBJ1-4	-	-	TRBV9	CASSRGGKEKLFF	TGTGCCAGCAGCCGCGGAGGGAAAGAAAAACTGTTTTTT
TRBJ2-2	-	TRBD2	TRBV6-2/TRBV6-3	CASSYSFTPGLANTGELFF	TGTGCCAGCAGTTACTCTTTTACCCCGGGACTAGCGAACACCGGGGAGCTGTTTTTT
TRBJ2-2	-	-	TRBV5-1	CASSLDPHTGELFF	TGCGCCAGCAGCTTGGATCCTCACACCGGGGAGCTGTTTTTT
TRBJ2-3	-	-	TRBV9	CASSRLESPDTQYF	TGTGCCAGCAGCCGCCTCGAGTCCCCGGATACGCAGTATTTT
TRBJ1-2	-	-	TRBV28	CASTQWGEGTF	-
TRBJ2-3	-	-	TRBV7-3	CASSLSGGTDTQYF	TGTGCCAGCAGCTTAAGCGGTGGCACAGATACGCAGTATTTT
TRBJ1-1	-	TRBD1	TRBV7-3	CASSLSGGRVTEAFF	TGTGCCAGCAGCTTATCAGGGGGTAGGGTCACTGAAGCTTTCTTT
TRBJ1-2	-	TRBD1	TRBV6-5	CASSLEGAGYGYTF	TGTGCCAGCAGTTTGGAGGGGGCTGGCTATGGCTACACCTTC
TRBJ1-1	-	-	TRBV18	CASSIVQGMDTEAFF	TGTGCCAGCTCGATCGTACAGGGAATGGACACTGAAGCTTTCTTT
TRBJ1-5	-	-	TRBV3-1/TRBV3-2	CASSQGDGGFQPQHF	TGTGCCAGCAGCCAAGGGGATGGAGGGTTTCAGCCCCAGCATTTT
TRBJ1-6	-	-	TRBV10-2	CASSEVGGNSPLHF	TGCGCCAGCAGTGAGGTCGGAGGTAATTCACCCCTCCACTTT
TRBJ1-4	-	-	TRBV2	CASTQGTVGEKLFF	TGTGCCAGCACCCAGGGAACAGTAGGTGAAAAACTGTTTTTT
TRBJ1-2	-	-	TRBV9	CASSVLPRQQGYGYTF	TGTGCCAGCAGCGTACTTCCGAGACAGCAAGGCTATGGCTACACCTTC
TRBJ2-1	-	TRBD2	TRBV7-9	CASSYPLGGGVYNEQFF	TGTGCCAGCAGCTATCCCCTTGGCGGGGGGGTCTACAATGAGCAGTTCTTC
TRBJ1-4	-	-	TRBV5-4	CASSFGGGEKLFF	TGTGCCAGCAGCTTCGGAGGAGGGGAAAAACTGTTTTTT
TRBJ2-1	-	TRBD2	TRBV6-5	CASSLGRVVWNEQFF	TGTGCCAGCAGCCTCGGGAGGGTAGTTTGGAATGAGCAGTTCTTC
TRBJ2-4	-	-	TRBV18	CASLPSGVTQNIQYF	TGTGCCAGCTTGCCTTCGGGGGTCACCCAAAACATTCAGTACTTC
TRBJ1-5	-	-	TRBV10-2	CASSENSGYSNQPQHF	TGCGCCAGCAGTGAGAATAGCGGGTATAGCAATCAGCCCCAGCATTTT
TRBJ2-7	-	-	TRBV25-1	CASTRGDSYEQYF	TGTGCCAGCACTAGGGGCGACTCCTACGAGCAGTACTTC
TRBJ2-7	once	TRBD2	TRBV27	CASSSSGRKPPEQYF	TGTGCCAGCAGTTCTAGCGGGAGGAAACCCCCCGAGCAGTACTTC
TRBJ1-6	-	-	TRBV28	CASSPGGNHNSPLHF	TGTGCCAGCAGTCCCGGGGGTAACCATAATTCACCCCTCCACTTT
TRBJ2-2	-	-	TRBV5-1	CASSSQGSLNTGELFF	TGCGCCAGCAGCTCTCAGGGGTCCCTGAACACCGGGGAGCTGTTTTTT
TRBJ2-2	-	-	TRBV4-2	CASSQVLWDIPTGELFF	TGTGCCAGCAGCCAAGTACTCTGGGACATCCCCACCGGGGAGCTGTTTTTT
TRBJ1-3	-	-	TRBV6-6	CASTWGTGSSGNTIYF	TGTGCCAGCACCTGGGGAACGGGAAGCTCTGGAAACACCATATATTTT
TRBJ2-3	-	TRBD1	TRBV12-5	CASGLQGATDTQYF	TGTGCTAGTGGGCTCCAGGGGGCTACAGATACGCAGTATTTT
TRBJ1-3	-	TRBD1	TRBV9	CASSVGQGHSGNTIYF	TGTGCCAGCAGCGTAGGACAGGGCCACTCTGGAAACACCATATATTTT
TRBJ2-7	-	TRBD2	TRBV12-5	CASGLVLGLAGRKREQYF	TGTGCTAGTGGTTTGGTACTTGGACTAGCGGGTCGGAAGCGCGAGCAGTACTTC
TRBJ1-4	-	-	TRBV27	CASSGLKREKLFF	TGTGCCAGCAGTGGACTAAAGAGGGAAAAACTGTTTTTT
TRBJ2-7	once	-	TRBV5-1	CASSATGISYEQYF	TGCGCCAGCAGTGCGACAGGAATCTCCTACGAGCAGTACTTC
TRBJ1-2	-	TRBD1	TRBV19	CASRPDRSGIYYGYTF	TGTGCCAGTAGACCGGACAGGTCCGGCATTTACTATGGCTACACCTTC
TRBJ2-1	-	TRBD1	TRBV3-1/TRBV3-2	CASSLQSTGESQFF	TGTGCCAGCAGTCTCCAATCTACAGGGGAATCGCAGTTCTTC
TRBJ1-6	-	-	TRBV9	CASSVGEGAPLHF	TGTGCCAGCAGCGTAGGGGAGGGAGCACCCCTCCACTTT
TRBJ1-5	-	TRBD1	TRBV2	CARGQGANQPQHF	TGTGCCAGGGGACAGGGGGCGAATCAGCCCCAGCATTTT
TRBJ2-1	-	TRBD2	TRBV19	CASSSGLAGGQGEQFF	TGTGCCAGTAGTTCGGGACTAGCGGGGGGGCAGGGTGAGCAGTTCTTC
TRBJ2-7	once	-	TRBV7-9	CASSQEGDLASEQYF	TGTGCCAGCAGTCAAGAGGGGGACCTAGCAAGCGAGCAGTACTTC
TRBJ1-2	-	-	TRBV30	CAWSVLPRVGYTF	TGTGCCTGGAGTGTATTACCGCGCGTTGGCTACACCTTC
TRBJ2-7	-	-	TRBV29-1	CSATFPPGLTGVSSYEQYF	TGCAGCGCCACATTCCCACCCGGACTAACAGGGGTTAGCTCCTACGAGCAGTACTTC
TRBJ2-2	-	TRBD1	TRBV7-6	CASSRDRRRDTGELFF	TGTGCCAGCAGCCGGGACAGGCGGAGGGACACCGGGGAGCTGTTTTTT
TRBJ1-1	-	-	TRBV5-1	CASSLAQAGTEAFF	TGCGCCAGCAGCTTGGCGCAGGCTGGGACTGAAGCTTTCTTT
TRBJ1-5	-	TRBD1	TRBV10-1	CASSKTPGQENSNQPQHF	TGCGCCAGCAGTAAGACCCCGGGACAGGAGAATAGCAATCAGCCCCAGCATTTT
TRBJ1-5	-	-	TRBV5-1	CASSFSGAPNQPQHF	TGCGCCAGCAGCTTTTCAGGGGCCCCCAATCAGCCCCAGCATTTT
TRBJ1-4	-	-	TRBV10-3	CATTDPGITNEKLFF	TGTGCCACAACCGACCCAGGGATAACTAATGAAAAACTGTTTTTT
TRBJ1-2	-	-	TRBV7-9	CASSSPSGGTPPYGYTF	TGTGCCAGCAGCTCTCCCAGCGGTGGCACGCCTCCGTATGGCTACACCTTC
TRBJ2-2	-	TRBD2	TRBV6-5	CASSFRLAGGPGELFF	TGTGCCAGCAGTTTCCGACTAGCGGGGGGGCCCGGGGAGCTGTTTTTT
TRBJ2-7	-	TRBD2	TRBV11-2	CASSVTSGSYEQYF	TGTGCCAGCAGCGTCACTAGCGGAAGTTACGAGCAGTACTTC